The next 28 T cell receptor beta chains were all read from a single sample in a study of cytomegalovirus exposure and HLA in healthy donors. The PCR used 60 Vbeta and 13 Jbeta primers. Measured with immunoSEQ multiplex PCR; TCRdb has only the in-frame clones, and not every one. This listing includes some 39,000 clones. Sequencing was done on a sample of PBMCs. The receptors were gathered from a woman aged 30 to 39 in good health and CMV-seropositive.

This chain joins TRBV6-1 and TRBJ2-5; D might be TRBD1 (6 bases). Germline V gene lookup returns CDR1 MNHNS and CDR2 SASEGT. The length of the CDR3 is 14 residues. V lost 6 bases and J 4 bases, leaving 15 bases between the germline ends. CDR3 DNA sequence: TGTGCCAGCAGCCACAGGGTACGTTTAGAGACCCAGTACTTC. It is translated as CASSHRVRLETQYF.

This chain connects TRBV19 to TRBJ2-3; the match to TRBD1 covers 9 bases. The CDR3 spans 15 residues. CDR1 is LNHDA, CDR2 SQIVND, per germline (reference sequence). The ends lost 5 bases at V and 2 bases at J; junction bases unmatched: 5. The CDR3 loop reads CASSLYRGPTDTQYF. The CDR3 coding sequence is TGTGCCAGTAGTCTCTACAGGGGGCCCACAGATACGCAGTATTTT.

The rearrangement links TRBV4-2 to TRBJ2-5; tentatively, D is TRBD1 (5 bases). CDR3 size: 13 residues. Trimming cost V 0 bases and J 4 bases, with 6 bases left between them. Germline CDR1 reads LGHNA; CDR2 reads YNFKEQ. The CDR3 protein is CASSQERGETQYF. The CDR3 nucleotides read TGTGCCAGCAGCCAAGAAAGGGGAGAGACCCAGTACTTC.

The chain combines TRBV7-8 with TRBJ1-5; no reliable D call. Germline loops: CDR1 SGHVS, CDR2 FQNEAQ. The ends were cut back, 3 bases at V and 0 bases at J, with 6 bases in the middle. CDR3 size: 14 residues. CDR3 nucleotides: TGTGCCAGCAGCTTGGCCACTAGCAATCAGCCCCAGCATTTT. Protein product: CASSLATSNQPQHF.

V gene TRBV4-1 combines with J gene TRBJ2-2; 8 bases agree with TRBD1. Germline V gene sequence: CDR1 MGHRA, CDR2 YSYEKL. This CDR3 has 15 amino acids. V lost 3 bases and J lost 6; bases outside the gene matches: 6. This chain's CDR3 is CASSQGTGLAGELFF. CDR3 DNA sequence: TGCGCCAGCAGCCAGGGGACAGGTTTAGCCGGGGAGCTGTTTTTT.

V is TRBV5-1 and J is TRBJ2-3; 9 bases agree with TRBD2. With 3 bases clipped from V and 2 bases from J, the junction kept 7 bases outside the gene matches. This CDR3 has 16 amino acids. CDR1 is SGHRS and CDR2 is YFSETQ in the germline V gene. CDR3 in amino acids: CASSWRLAEPTDTQYF. The CDR3, as DNA: TGCGCCAGCAGCTGGAGACTAGCGGAACCCACAGATACGCAGTATTTT.

This rearrangement joins TRBV15 to TRBJ1-5; D remains unclear. Germline V gene data show CDR1 as LNHNV and CDR2 as YYDKDF (reference sequence). Trimming removed 5 bases at V and 4 bases at J, with 15 bases between. There are 15 residues in the CDR3. CDR3 sequence (DNA): TGTGCCACCAGCGTCGAGGATATCGGGAATCAGCCCCAGCATTTT. It encodes CATSVEDIGNQPQHF.

The chain has TRBV7-8 and TRBJ1-4, with a weak D call TRBD1 (6 bases). Germline-derived CDR1 and CDR2 are SGHVS and FQNEAQ. The CDR3 covers 15 residues. Trimming shortened V by 6 bases and J by 8 bases, and 19 bases separated the two germline ends. Here the CDR3 DNA reads TGTGCCAGCAGTCTCACCAGGGGATTGGGAGAAAAACTGTTTTTT. It translates to CASSLTRGLGEKLFF.

The chain carries TRBV7-2 and TRBJ2-3; TRBD2 is a possible D gene (5 bases). Trimming pared 8 bases from V and 3 bases from J, leaving 9 bases between. This CDR3 has 12 amino acids. Looked up from germline, CDR1 is SGHTA and CDR2 is FQGNSA. The CDR3 protein is CASRGPTDTQYF. The CDR3 DNA reads TGTGCCAGCCGGGGTCCAACAGATACGCAGTATTTT.

The chain combines TRBV7-2 with TRBJ2-3; D gene uncertain. This CDR3 contains 16 residues. V was pared by 1 base and J by 3 bases, with 14 bases between. CDR1 SGHTA and CDR2 FQGNSA come from the germline V gene. CDR3 DNA sequence: TGTGCCAGCAGCTTAGGTGGGCCTCTGTTAACAGATACGCAGTATTTT. Translated: CASSLGGPLLTDTQYF.

The chain carries TRBV18 and TRBJ2-1; 12 positions agree with TRBD2. Germline V lookup: CDR1 KGHSH, CDR2 LQKENI. There are 15 residues in the CDR3. The junction had 4 bases not matched to a gene; V was cut back by 6 bases and J by 4 bases. The CDR3 DNA reads TGTGCCAGCTCCCAACTAGCGGGGGGTTACAATGAGCAGTTCTTC. Its protein is CASSQLAGGYNEQFF.

CDR3 region: CASGFRDTRNSPLHF. The CDR3 DNA follows: TGTGCTAGTGGTTTCCGGGACACCAGAAATTCACCCCTCCACTTT. The rearrangement joins TRBV12-5 to TRBJ1-6; D possibly corresponds to TRBD1 (6 bases). Germline CDR1 LGHNT, CDR2 FRNRAP. The V and J ends lost 3 bases and 7 bases respectively, with 13 bases between them. There are 15 residues in the CDR3.

This chain links TRBV4-2 with TRBJ2-5, with D possibly being TRBD1 (8 bases). Germline lookup yields CDR1 LGHNA and CDR2 YNFKEQ. This CDR3 is built from 16 residues. Trimming left V 6 bases short and J 0 bases short, with 17 bases between. The CDR3 sequence is CASRRTGRGYQETQYF. The CDR3, as DNA: TGTGCCAGCAGACGGACAGGGAGGGGGTACCAAGAGACCCAGTACTTC.

The chain carries TRBV11-2 and TRBJ1-4; 7 bases are a match to TRBD1. The germline V gene has CDR1 SGHAT and CDR2 FQNNGV. The length of the CDR3 is 15 residues. With 4 bases clipped from V and 7 bases from J, the junction kept 9 bases outside the gene matches. CDR3 loop: CASSSLRGRFEKLFF. CDR3 sequence (DNA): TGTGCCAGCAGCTCTTTGAGGGGGCGTTTTGAAAAACTGTTTTTT.

The genes are TRBV5-1 and TRBJ2-2; D may be TRBD2 (5 bases). Trimming pared 2 bases from V and 3 bases from J, leaving 8 bases between. The CDR3 extends over 14 amino acids. CDR1 SGHRS and CDR2 YFSETQ come from the germline V gene. The CDR3 DNA follows: TGCGCCAGCAGCTTCAGAGGGCACACCGGGGAGCTGTTTTTT. It is translated as CASSFRGHTGELFF.

This chain uses TRBV5-1 with TRBJ2-7, with TRBD1 matching over 8 bases. V gave up 1 base and J gave up 2 bases; unmatched junction bases: 5. The CDR3 totals 15 residues. CDR1 is SGHRS, CDR2 YFSETQ, per germline. CDR3 nucleotides: TGCGCCAGCAGCTTGTGGGGGACAGGTACCTACGAGCAGTACTTC. Its translation is CASSLWGTGTYEQYF.

The V gene is TRBV12-5, the J gene TRBJ1-5; tentative D call: TRBD1 (5 bases). V was shortened by 3 bases and J by 3 bases, with 18 bases between the two germline ends. The CDR3 spans 17 residues. Per the germline V gene, CDR1 is LGHNT and CDR2 is FRNRAP. CDR3: CASGFFPQGGFNQPQHF. The DNA of the CDR3 is TGTGCTAGTGGTTTTTTCCCCCAGGGAGGTTTCAATCAGCCCCAGCATTTT.

This chain links TRBV2 with TRBJ2-7, with a tentative D call TRBD1 (5 bases). CDR3 length equals 13 residues. Trimming shortened V by 5 bases and J by 2 bases, and 10 bases separated the two germline ends. Germline V CDR1 and CDR2: SNHLY, FYNNEI. The CDR3 DNA reads TGTGCCAGCAGTAACAGCAGGGCCTACGAGCAGTACTTC. Its protein product is CASSNSRAYEQYF.

V gene TRBV9 combines with J gene TRBJ2-3, with 7 bases that match TRBD2. CDR1 and CDR2 (germline): SGDLS, YYNGEE. CDR3 length: 17 residues. V shed 4 bases and J 1 base; nucleotides not matched to a gene: 12. CDR3 sequence: CASSRTSEPDGTDTQYF. CDR3 bases: TGTGCCAGCAGCCGAACTAGCGAGCCGGATGGCACAGATACGCAGTATTTT.

This chain uses TRBV7-6 with TRBJ1-3; TRBD1 might be the D (5 bases). The germline CDR1 and CDR2 sequences are SGHVS and FNYEAQ. The CDR3 sequence is 14 residues long. V shed 1 base and J shed 7 bases, with 11 bases lying between them. CDR3 region: CASSLESRANTIYF. The CDR3 coding sequence is TGTGCCAGCAGCTTAGAGTCCAGGGCCAACACCATATATTTT.

The J gene is TRBJ2-7, the V gene TRBV5-1, with TRBD1 identical over 11 bases. This CDR3 has 15 amino acids. Unmatched junction bases numbered 8, after V lost 4 bases and J lost 5 bases. The germline gives CDR1 SGHRS, CDR2 YFSETQ. The CDR3 region is CASSHVGTGGNEQYF. CDR3 nucleotides: TGCGCCAGCAGCCACGTAGGGACAGGGGGGAACGAGCAGTACTTC.

Comment on this clone: Other DNA variants within this sample encode the same CDR3. The chain has TRBV29-1 and TRBJ2-7, with 9 nucleotides matching TRBD1. CDR3 length: 14 amino acids. The V segment lost 7 bases and the J segment 9 bases; nucleotides outside the gene matches: 16. Germline values: CDR1 SQVTM, CDR2 ANQGSEA. This chain's CDR3 is CSARGQGGDLGQYF. CDR3 coding DNA: TGCAGCGCCAGGGGACAGGGAGGGGATTTAGGGCAGTACTTC.

A note on this clone: In the same sample, other DNA sequences code for this CDR3. This rearrangement joins TRBV28 to TRBJ1-5; TRBD1 matches 8 bases. The ends lost 2 bases at V and 3 bases at J; junction bases unmatched: 9. This CDR3 has 17 residues. CDR1 is MDHEN, CDR2 SYDVKM, per germline. CDR3 amino acids: CASSLPAGGTSNQPQHF. The CDR3 region has the DNA TGTGCCAGCAGTTTACCAGCAGGGGGCACCTCCAATCAGCCCCAGCATTTT.

This rearrangement joins TRBV4-1 to TRBJ2-2, with D possibly matching TRBD2 (5 bases). Trimming stripped 0 bases from V and 5 bases from J, with 10 bases between. The CDR3 consists of 15 residues. CDR1 is MGHRA, CDR2 YSYEKL, per germline. CDR3 sequence reads: CASSQEGRATGELFF. The CDR3 nucleotides are TGCGCCAGCAGCCAAGAAGGGAGAGCTACCGGGGAGCTGTTTTTT.

This rearrangement joins TRBV19 to TRBJ1-6; tentatively, D is TRBD1 (5 bases). CDR3 length: 15 amino acids. The V gene's germline CDR1 is LNHDA and CDR2 SQIVND (reference sequence). With 3 bases removed from V and 6 bases from J, the gap between germline ends came to 12 bases. CDR3 protein: CASSIIGVRNSPLHF. CDR3 coding DNA: TGTGCCAGTAGTATTATAGGGGTACGTAATTCACCCCTCCACTTT. Filled out from reference TRBV19 and TRBJ1-6, the complete variable domain reads DGGITQSPKYLFRKEGQNVTLSCEQNLNHDAMYWYRQDPGQGLRLIYYSQIVNDFQKGDIAEGYSVSREKKESFPLTVTSAQKNPTAFYLCASSIIGVRNSPLHFGNGTRLTVT.

CDR3 sequence (DNA): TGTGCCAGCAGTTTCCCCACGCTTGCTACAGGGGAAGGAGAGCAGTTCTTC. Translating gives CASSFPTLATGEGEQFF. The V and J genes are TRBV27 and TRBJ2-1, with 7 bases lining up with TRBD1. CDR1 MNHEY and CDR2 SMNVEV come from the germline V gene (reference sequence). Trimming took 3 bases from V and 10 from J; bases not matched to a gene: 18. CDR3 length: 17 amino acids.

The rearrangement links TRBV6-1 to TRBJ1-5; no clear D. This CDR3 comprises 16 residues. Germline CDR1 reads MNHNS; CDR2 reads SASEGT. Trimming took 3 bases from V and 0 from J, leaving 12 bases between them. The CDR3 reads CASSDPGEGSNQPQHF. CDR3 DNA sequence: TGTGCCAGCAGTGATCCGGGAGAGGGTAGCAATCAGCCCCAGCATTTT.

As for this clone: This sample includes further DNA sequences coding for the same CDR3. The chain is built from TRBV11-2 and TRBJ1-5; no definite D call. This CDR3 has 12 residues. V was clipped by 4 bases and J by 4 bases, with 5 bases between them. The germline V gene has CDR1 SGHAT and CDR2 FQNNGV. CDR3 DNA sequence: TGTGCCAGCAGCTCCCCTAATCAGCCCCAGCATTTT. This encodes CASSSPNQPQHF.